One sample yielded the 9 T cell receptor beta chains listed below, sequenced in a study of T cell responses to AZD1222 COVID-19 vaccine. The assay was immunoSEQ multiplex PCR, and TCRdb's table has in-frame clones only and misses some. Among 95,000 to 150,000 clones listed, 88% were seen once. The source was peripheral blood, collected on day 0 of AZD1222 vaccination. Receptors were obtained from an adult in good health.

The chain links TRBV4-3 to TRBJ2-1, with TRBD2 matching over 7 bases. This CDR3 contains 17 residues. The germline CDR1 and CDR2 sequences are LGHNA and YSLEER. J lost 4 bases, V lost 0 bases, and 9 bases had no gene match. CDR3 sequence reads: CASSQEWPSGLYNEQFF. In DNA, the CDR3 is TGCGCCAGCAGCCAAGAATGGCCTAGCGGACTATACAATGAGCAGTTCTTC.

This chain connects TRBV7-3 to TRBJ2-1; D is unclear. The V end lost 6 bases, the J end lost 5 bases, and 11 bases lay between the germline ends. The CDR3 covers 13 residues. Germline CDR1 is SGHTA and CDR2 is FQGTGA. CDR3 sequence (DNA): TGTGCCAGCAGGGCGACACCCGACAATGAGCAGTTCTTC. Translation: CASRATPDNEQFF.

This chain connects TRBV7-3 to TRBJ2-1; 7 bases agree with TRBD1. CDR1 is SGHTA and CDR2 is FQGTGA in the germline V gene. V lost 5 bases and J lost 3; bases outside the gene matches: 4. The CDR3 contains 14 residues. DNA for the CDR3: TGTGCCAGCAGCCAGGGACAGAACTACAATGAGCAGTTCTTC. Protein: CASSQGQNYNEQFF.

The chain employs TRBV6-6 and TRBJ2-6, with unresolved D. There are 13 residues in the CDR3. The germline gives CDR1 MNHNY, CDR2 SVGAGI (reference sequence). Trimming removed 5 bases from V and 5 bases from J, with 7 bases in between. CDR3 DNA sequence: TGTGCCAGCAGTGCCCTCTGGGCCAACGTCCTGACTTTC. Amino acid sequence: CASSALWANVLTF.

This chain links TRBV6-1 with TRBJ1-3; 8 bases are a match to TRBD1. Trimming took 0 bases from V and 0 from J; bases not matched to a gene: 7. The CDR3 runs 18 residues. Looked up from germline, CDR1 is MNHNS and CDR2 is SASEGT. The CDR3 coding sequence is TGTGCCAGCAGTGAAGCGTGGTGGACAGGGCCCTCTGGAAACACCATATATTTT. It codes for CASSEAWWTGPSGNTIYF.

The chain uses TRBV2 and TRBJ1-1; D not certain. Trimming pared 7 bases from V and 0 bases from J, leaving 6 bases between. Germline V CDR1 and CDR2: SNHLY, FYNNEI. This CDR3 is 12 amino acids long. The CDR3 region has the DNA TGTGCCAGCATACCGTTGAACACTGAAGCTTTCTTT. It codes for CASIPLNTEAFF. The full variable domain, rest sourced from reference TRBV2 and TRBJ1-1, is EPEVTQTPSHQVTQMGQEVILRCVPISNHLYFYWYRQILGQKVEFLVSFYNNEISEKSEIFDDQFSVERPDGSNFTLKIRSTKLEDSAMYFCASIPLNTEAFFGQGTRLTVV.

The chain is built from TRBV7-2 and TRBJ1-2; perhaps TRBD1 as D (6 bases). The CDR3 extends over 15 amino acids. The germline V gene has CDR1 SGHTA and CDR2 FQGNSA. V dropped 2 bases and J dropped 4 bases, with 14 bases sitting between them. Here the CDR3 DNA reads TGTGCCAGCAGCTTACCCAGGACAGCCCCCTATGGCTACACCTTC. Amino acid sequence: CASSLPRTAPYGYTF.

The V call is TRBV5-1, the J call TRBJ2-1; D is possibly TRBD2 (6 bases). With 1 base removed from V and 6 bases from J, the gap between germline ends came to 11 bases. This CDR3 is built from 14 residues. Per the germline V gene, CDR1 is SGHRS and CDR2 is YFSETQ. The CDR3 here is CASSLSSGGNEQFF. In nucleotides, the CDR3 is TGCGCCAGCAGCTTGAGTTCCGGGGGCAATGAGCAGTTCTTC.

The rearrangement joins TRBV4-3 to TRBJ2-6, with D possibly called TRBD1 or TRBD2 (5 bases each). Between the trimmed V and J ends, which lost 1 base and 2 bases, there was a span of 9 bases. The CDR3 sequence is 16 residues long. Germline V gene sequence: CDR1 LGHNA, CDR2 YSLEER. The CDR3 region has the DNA TGCGCCAGCAGCCAAGGAGGGGTCGCTGGGGCCAACGTCCTGACTTTC. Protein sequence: CASSQGGVAGANVLTF.